This note documents a single T cell receptor beta chain sequence. Antigen unknown. This table comes from immunoSEQ multiplex PCR, and its TCRdb copy is limited to in-frame clones, with some not included. The repertoire holds some 80,000 clones, around 93% seen once, with about 7.3% in the top ten. These data come from a study of graft-versus-host responses after intestinal transplantation. General study findings and limits: There were GvH clones found in recipient marrow, and some of them appeared first in ileum or blood.

CDR3 size: 12 residues. In germline, CDR1 is SGHKS, CDR2 YYEKEE (reference sequence). V lost 4 bases to trimming and J lost 6 bases, with 9 bases between them. This specimen was unstimulated CD8+ T cells sorted from spleen or lymph node cells, taken before transplant. This receptor was identified in a human donor who was the organ donor for an intestinal transplant. The chain has TRBV5-5 and TRBJ2-3; no clear D. This CDR3 is CASSIPSDTQYF. As DNA, the CDR3 is TGTGCCAGCAGCATCCCATCGGATACGCAGTATTTT.